This T cell receptor beta chain was captured in a study of blood T cell repertoires in COVID-19. About the study: Sites in the United States, Italy and Spain provided acute and convalescent COVID-19 samples. T cells, B-cell-depleted T cells, or PBMCs provided the cDNA or gDNA that served as material.

In the original analysis: Amplifying reference gene primers gave estimates of nucleated cell counts. Assay used: immunoSEQ multiplex PCR; TCRdb lists only in-frame clones, some missing. Clonal size and the V and J genes are those of that table, whereas D and trimming came from the DNA. Here the sample spans approximately 140,000 clones, 80% to 90% being singletons. The CDR3 runs to 14 residues. The germline V gene has CDR1 ENHRY and CDR2 SYGVKD. Trimming took 8 bases from V and 5 from J; bases not matched to a gene: 9. The sequenced sample consisted of peripheral blood. This sequence joins TRBV10-3 and TRBJ2-7; 10 bases are shared with TRBD2. The receptor comes from a man aged 65 to 85 with acute or convalescent COVID-19. The CDR3 spells CAIRPSGRSDEQYF. For the CDR3, the DNA is TGTGCCATCCGGCCTAGCGGGAGATCCGACGAGCAGTACTTC.